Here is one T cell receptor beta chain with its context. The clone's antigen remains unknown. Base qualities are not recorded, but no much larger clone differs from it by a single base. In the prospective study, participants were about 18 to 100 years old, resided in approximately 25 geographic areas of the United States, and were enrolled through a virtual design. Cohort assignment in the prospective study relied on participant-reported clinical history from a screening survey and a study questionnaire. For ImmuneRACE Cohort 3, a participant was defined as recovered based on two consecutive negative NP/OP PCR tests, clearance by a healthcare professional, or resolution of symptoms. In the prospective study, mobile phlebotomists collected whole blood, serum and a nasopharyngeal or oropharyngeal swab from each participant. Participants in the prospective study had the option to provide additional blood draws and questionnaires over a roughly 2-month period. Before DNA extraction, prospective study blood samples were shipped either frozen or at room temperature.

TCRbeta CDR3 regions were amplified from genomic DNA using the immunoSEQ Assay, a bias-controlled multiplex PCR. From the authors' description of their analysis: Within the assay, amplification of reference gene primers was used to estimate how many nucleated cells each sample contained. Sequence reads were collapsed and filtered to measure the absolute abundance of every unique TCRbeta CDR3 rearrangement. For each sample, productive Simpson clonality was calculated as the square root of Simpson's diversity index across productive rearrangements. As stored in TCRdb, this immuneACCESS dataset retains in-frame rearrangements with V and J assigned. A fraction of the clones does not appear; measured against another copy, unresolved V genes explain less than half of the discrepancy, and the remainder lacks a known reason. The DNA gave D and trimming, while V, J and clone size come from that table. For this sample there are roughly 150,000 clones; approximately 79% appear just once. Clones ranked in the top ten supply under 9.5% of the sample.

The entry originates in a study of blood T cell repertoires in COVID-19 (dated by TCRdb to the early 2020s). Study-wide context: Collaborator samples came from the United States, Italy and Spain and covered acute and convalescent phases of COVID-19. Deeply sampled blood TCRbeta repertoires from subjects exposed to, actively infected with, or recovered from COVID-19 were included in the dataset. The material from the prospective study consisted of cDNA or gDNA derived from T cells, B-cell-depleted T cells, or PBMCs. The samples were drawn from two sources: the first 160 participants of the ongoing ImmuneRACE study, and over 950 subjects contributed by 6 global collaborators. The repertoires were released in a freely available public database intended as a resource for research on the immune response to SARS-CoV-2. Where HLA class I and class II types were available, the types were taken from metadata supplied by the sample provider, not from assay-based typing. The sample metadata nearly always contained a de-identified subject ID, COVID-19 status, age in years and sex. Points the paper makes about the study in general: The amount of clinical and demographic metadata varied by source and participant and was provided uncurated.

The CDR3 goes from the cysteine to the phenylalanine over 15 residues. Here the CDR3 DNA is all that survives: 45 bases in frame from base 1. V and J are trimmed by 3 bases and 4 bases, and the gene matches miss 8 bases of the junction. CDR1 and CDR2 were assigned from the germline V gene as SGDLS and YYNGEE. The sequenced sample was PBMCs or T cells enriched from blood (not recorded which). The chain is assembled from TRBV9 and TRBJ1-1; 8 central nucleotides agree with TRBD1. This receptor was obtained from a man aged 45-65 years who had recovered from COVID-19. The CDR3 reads CASSAGQGLGTEAFF. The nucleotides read TGTGCCAGCAGCGCCGGACAGGGATTAGGCACTGAAGCTTTCTTT. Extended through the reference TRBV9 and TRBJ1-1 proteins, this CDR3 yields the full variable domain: DSGVTQTPKHLITATGQRVTLRCSPRSGDLSVYWYQQSLDQGLQFLIQYYNGEERAKGNILERFSAQQFPDLHSELNLSSLELGDSALYFCASSAGQGLGTEAFFGQGTRLTVV.